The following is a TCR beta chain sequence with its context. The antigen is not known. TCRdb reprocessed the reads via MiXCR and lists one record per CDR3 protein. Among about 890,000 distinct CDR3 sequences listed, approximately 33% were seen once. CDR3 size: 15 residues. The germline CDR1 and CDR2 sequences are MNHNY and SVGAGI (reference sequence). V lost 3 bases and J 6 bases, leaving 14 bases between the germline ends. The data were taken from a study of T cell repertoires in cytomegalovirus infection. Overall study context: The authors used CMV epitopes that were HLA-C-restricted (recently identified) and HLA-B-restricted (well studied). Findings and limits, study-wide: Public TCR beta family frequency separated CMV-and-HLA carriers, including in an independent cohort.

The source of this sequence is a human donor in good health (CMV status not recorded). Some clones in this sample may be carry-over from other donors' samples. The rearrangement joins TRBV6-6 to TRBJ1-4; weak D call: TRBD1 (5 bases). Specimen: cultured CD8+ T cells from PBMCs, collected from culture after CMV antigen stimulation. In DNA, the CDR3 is TGTGCCAGCAGTTATCTCCGTGGGGGGGATGAAAAACTGTTTTTT. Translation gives CASSYLRGGDEKLFF.